Presented here are 23 T cell receptor beta chains from one specimen sequenced in a study of identical twins. TCRdb independently ran MiXCR on the 5' RACE reads; one entry per CDR3 protein. The sample lists 500,000 to 650,000 distinct CDR3 sequences, 7% to 7.5% occurring once. This sample also appeared in a second study, on yellow fever vaccine responses in identical twins.

Input material: PBMCs. These TCRs come from a woman younger than 30 in good health.

CDR3 region: CASSLVPSGRRINEQFF. CDR3 coding DNA: TGTGCCAGCAGTTTAGTACCTAGCGGGAGGAGAATTAATGAGCAGTTCTTC. The chain has TRBV27 and TRBJ2-1; 11 positions match TRBD2. J was trimmed by 7 bases and V by 2 bases; bases with no gene match: 10. CDR3 size: 17 residues. Germline lookup yields CDR1 MNHEY and CDR2 SMNVEV (reference sequence).

The chain joins TRBV20-1 to TRBJ1-2; TRBD1 is a possible D gene (5 bases). The germline V gene encodes CDR1 DFQATT and CDR2 SNEGSKA (reference sequence). Trimming pared 1 base from V and 7 bases from J, leaving 7 bases between. The CDR3 is 11 residues long. The CDR3 region has the DNA TGCAGTGCTAGAGTGGGGGTTGGCTACACCTTC. It specifies CSARVGVGYTF.

This clonotype was detected many times. The chain carries TRBV20-1 and TRBJ2-1, with TRBD2 identical over 11 bases. Germline V gene data show CDR1 as DFQATT and CDR2 as SNEGSKA (reference sequence). The junction had 3 bases not matched to a gene; V was cut back by 8 bases and J by 6 bases. The length of the CDR3 is 12 residues. The CDR3 is CSLTSGGNEQFF. In nucleotides, the CDR3 is TGCAGTTTAACTAGCGGGGGCAATGAGCAGTTCTTC.

This clonotype has ten or more counts. V usage is TRBV7-9 and J usage is TRBJ2-1; D might be TRBD2 (6 bases). V dropped 3 bases and J dropped 7 bases, with 10 bases sitting between them. Germline V CDR1 and CDR2: SEHNR, FQNEAQ (reference sequence). This CDR3 region has 13 residues. The CDR3: CASSLEGNNEQFF. CDR3 coding DNA: TGTGCCAGCAGCTTGGAGGGGAATAATGAGCAGTTCTTC. Together with reference TRBV7-9 and TRBJ2-1, the CDR3 gives the full variable domain: DTGVSQNPRHKITKRGQNVTFRCDPISEHNRLYWYRQTLGQGPEFLTYFQNEAQLEKSRLLSDRFSAERPKGSFSTLEIQRTEQGDSAMYLCASSLEGNNEQFFGPGTRLTVL.

This clonotype was counted many times. V is TRBV5-1 and J is TRBJ2-1; 7 bases match TRBD2. The CDR3 contains 16 residues. Germline values: CDR1 SGHRS, CDR2 YFSETQ. With V trimmed by 8 bases and J by 0 bases, 11 bases remained unmatched. CDR3 residues: CASTTTSASSYNEQFF. The DNA of the CDR3 is TGCGCCAGTACTACTACTAGCGCAAGCTCCTACAATGAGCAGTTCTTC. Combining the CDR3 with reference TRBV5-1 and TRBJ2-1 gives the whole variable domain KAGVTQTPRYLIKTRGQQVTLSCSPISGHRSVSWYQQTPGQGLQFLFEYFSETQRNKGNFPGRFSGRQFSNSRSEMNVSTLELGDSALYLCASTTTSASSYNEQFFGPGTRLTVL.

This clonotype was counted only a few times. This chain joins TRBV7-8 and TRBJ2-1; 7 positions agree with TRBD1. CDR3 length: 12 amino acids. CDR1 and CDR2 from the germline V gene are SGHVS and FQNEAQ. The V gene end was trimmed by 5 bases and the J gene end by 10 bases; junction bases not matched to a gene: 5. CDR3 sequence reads: CASSVRQGEQFF. The CDR3 region has the DNA TGTGCCAGCAGCGTCAGACAGGGAGAGCAGTTCTTC.

The chain recombines TRBV28 with TRBJ2-3, with TRBD2 matching 16 bases. Per germline, CDR1 MDHEN and CDR2 SYDVKM. The CDR3 is 17 amino acids. The J segment lost 3 bases and the V segment lost 8 bases, leaving 8 bases of the junction unmatched. The CDR3 region has the DNA TGTGCCAGCGGGGGGACTAGCGGGGGGGCCATGACAGATACGCAGTATTTT. Its protein product is CASGGTSGGAMTDTQYF. Drawing the rest from reference TRBV28 and TRBJ2-3, the complete variable domain is DVKVTQSSRYLVKRTGEKVFLECVQDMDHENMFWYRQDPGLGLRLIYFSYDVKMKEKGDIPEGYSVSREKKERFSLILESASTNQTSMYLCASGGTSGGAMTDTQYFGPGTRLTVL.

This clonotype occurred many times. The genes are TRBV6-1 and TRBJ2-3, with TRBD2 as a possible D gene (6 bases). CDR3 length equals 13 residues. Trimming cost V 7 bases and J 10 bases, with 18 bases left between them. Germline values: CDR1 MNHNS, CDR2 SASEGT. Here the CDR3 reads CASTPGLKSAQYF. The DNA for the CDR3 is TGTGCCAGCACCCCGGGACTCAAGAGCGCGCAGTATTTT.

The chain has TRBV9 and TRBJ2-3; D is possibly TRBD1 or TRBD2 (5 bases each). Germline loops: CDR1 SGDLS, CDR2 YYNGEE. The CDR3 extends over 14 amino acids. V lost 4 bases, J lost 3 bases, and 12 bases lay in between. This chain's CDR3 is CASSPWDRTDTQYF. The CDR3 DNA reads TGTGCCAGCAGCCCGTGGGACCGGACAGATACGCAGTATTTT.

A few counts support this clonotype. The chain uses TRBV2 and TRBJ2-7; TRBD1 or TRBD2 may be the D gene (5 bases each). V lost 5 bases to trimming and J lost 4 bases, with 18 bases between them. Per germline, CDR1 SNHLY and CDR2 FYNNEI. CDR3 length equals 15 residues. In DNA form, the CDR3 reads TGTGCCAGCAGTCGGGGCACGACGATAACATACGAGCAGTACTTC. Translated, it gives CASSRGTTITYEQYF.

The chain uses TRBV4-1 and TRBJ2-5; TRBD2 agrees at 11 bases. The CDR3 contains 17 residues. Trimming removed 0 bases from V and 4 bases from J; junction bases left unmatched: 7. The germline gives CDR1 MGHRA, CDR2 YSYEKL. The CDR3 here is CASSQDGSGGARETQYF. The CDR3 DNA follows: TGCGCCAGCAGCCAAGATGGTAGCGGGGGGGCACGAGAGACCCAGTACTTC.

At least ten counts were recorded for this clonotype. This sequence joins TRBV12-3 or TRBV12-4 and TRBJ2-1, with 12 bases aligning to TRBD2. After removal of 6 bases from V and 8 bases from J, the junction contained 8 bases not matched to a gene. The CDR3 runs 15 residues. CDR3: CASRSGTSGFDEQFF. CDR3 DNA sequence: TGTGCCAGCAGATCCGGGACTAGCGGGTTCGATGAGCAGTTCTTC.

To note about this clonotype: A junction end diverges from the germline sequence, so it may reflect a read error. J is TRBJ2-7 and V is TRBV12-5; 7 positions agree with TRBD1. Germline CDR1 LGHNT, CDR2 FRNRAP. There are 17 residues in the CDR3. The CDR3 loop is CASGLPNRGFSSSEQYF. CDR3 coding DNA: TGTGCTAGTGGTTTGCCTAACAGGGGTTTTTCGTCCTCCGAGCAGTACTTC.

The chain combines TRBV28 with TRBJ2-1; a weak D match, TRBD2 (6 bases). V was pared by 7 bases and J by 3 bases, with 13 bases between. The CDR3 consists of 14 residues. Per germline, CDR1 MDHEN and CDR2 SYDVKM. The CDR3 DNA reads TGTGCCAGCACAGACGGAGGGCTCTACAATGAGCAGTTCTTC. Its protein is CASTDGGLYNEQFF.

The rearrangement links TRBV10-3 to TRBJ1-1; a possible D gene is TRBD1 (5 bases). Trimming took 10 bases from V and 0 from J, leaving 12 bases between them. The germline CDR1 and CDR2 sequences are ENHRY and SYGVKD. The CDR3 is made up of 13 amino acids. The CDR3 region is CATTRAMNTEAFF. In nucleotides, the CDR3 is TGTGCCACGACCAGGGCCATGAACACTGAAGCTTTCTTT.

The J gene is TRBJ2-7, the V gene TRBV11-2; a possible D gene is TRBD1 (5 bases). Germline CDR1 reads SGHAT; CDR2 reads FQNNGV. Trimming took 5 bases from V and 1 from J, leaving 9 bases between them. The CDR3 has 13 amino acids. CDR3 nucleotide sequence: TGTGCCAGCAGCCAACAGGCTTCCTACGAGCAGTACTTC. Its translation is CASSQQASYEQYF. The variable domain in full, with the rest retrieved from reference TRBV11-2 and TRBJ2-7, is EAGVAQSPRYKIIEKRQSVAFWCNPISGHATLYWYQQILGQGPKLLIQFQNNGVVDDSQLPKDRFSAERLKGVDSTLKIQPAKLEDSAVYLCASSQQASYEQYFGPGTRLTVT.

The chain recombines TRBV5-1 with TRBJ2-1, with a weak D call TRBD2 (6 bases). Germline CDR1 SGHRS, CDR2 YFSETQ. This CDR3 contains 15 residues. With 2 bases removed from V and 3 bases from J, the gap between germline ends came to 12 bases. In nucleotides, the CDR3 is TGCGCCAGCAGCTTCGGGGAGGTGGGCTACAATGAGCAGTTCTTC. Its translation: CASSFGEVGYNEQFF.

In its sample, this clonotype was seen a few times. The V and J genes are TRBV5-1 and TRBJ2-2; a weak D match, TRBD2 (6 bases). This CDR3 has 16 amino acids. The V gene lost 7 bases and the J gene lost 4 bases, with 20 bases spanning the gap. Germline CDR1 reads SGHRS; CDR2 reads YFSETQ. The CDR3 is CASSEGLRGITGELFF. The CDR3 nucleotides read TGCGCCAGCTCGGAGGGGTTGAGGGGCATCACCGGGGAGCTGTTTTTT.

This clonotype was observed at least ten times. The chain employs TRBV5-5 and TRBJ1-1; 7 bases map to TRBD1. The CDR3 is made up of 16 amino acids. CDR1 is SGHKS, CDR2 YYEKEE, per germline (reference sequence). Trimming cost V 7 bases and J 0 bases; bases outside gene matches: 12. CDR3 residues: CASLLTTGRVNTEAFF. The CDR3 DNA is TGTGCCAGCCTCCTGACGACAGGGCGGGTGAACACTGAAGCTTTCTTT.

As DNA, the CDR3 is TGTGCCATCAGTGAGACAGTAGGACTCTCCTACGAGCAGTACTTC. Amino acid sequence: CAISETVGLSYEQYF. The chain is built from TRBV10-3 and TRBJ2-7; D is possibly TRBD2 (5 bases). Germline CDR1 ENHRY, CDR2 SYGVKD. V was trimmed by 2 bases and J by 0 bases, leaving 11 bases between them. This CDR3 region has 15 residues.

Only a few counts were recorded for this clonotype. This chain links TRBV15 with TRBJ2-3; D remains ambiguous. There are 18 residues in the CDR3. The germline V and J ends were trimmed by 0 bases and 2 bases, with 18 bases remaining between them. CDR1 is LNHNV and CDR2 is YYDKDF in the germline V gene (reference sequence). The CDR3 loop reads CATSRDLRALPPTDTQYF. CDR3 in DNA: TGTGCCACCAGCAGAGATTTAAGGGCTCTCCCTCCCACAGATACGCAGTATTTT. Looking up the rest from reference TRBV15 and TRBJ2-3 gives the full variable domain: DAMVIQNPRYQVTQFGKPVTLSCSQTLNHNVMYWYQQKSSQAPKLLFHYYDKDFNNEADTPDNFQSRRPNTSFCFLDIRSPGLGDTAMYLCATSRDLRALPPTDTQYFGPGTRLTVL.

The table lists this clonotype with a few counts. At one end the junction does not follow the germline gene, possibly because of a read error. The chain couples TRBV12-3 or TRBV12-4 to TRBJ2-7; a weak D match, TRBD1 (6 bases). This CDR3 has 12 residues. CDR3 sequence (DNA): TGTGCCAGCAGTTTAGATGGGGGACACCCCCGGTTC. This sequence encodes CASSLDGGHPRF.

The chain carries TRBV5-1 and TRBJ2-7; 7 positions agree with TRBD1. The CDR3 sequence is 15 residues long. CDR1 and CDR2 from the germline V gene are SGHRS and YFSETQ. V was pared by 3 bases and J by 4 bases, with 10 bases of the junction left unmatched. CDR3 protein: CASSYDRSGGYEQYV. CDR3 nucleotides: TGCGCCAGCAGCTACGACCGATCAGGGGGATACGAGCAGTACGTC.